One and the same sample provided the 26 T cell receptor beta chains below, sequenced in a study of blood T cell repertoires in COVID-19. Data came from immunoSEQ multiplex PCR; TCRdb stores just in-frame clones and leaves some out. The data show around 320,000 clones, 70% to 90% seen once. Sequenced material: peripheral blood. These receptors all stem from a woman under 40 who had recovered from COVID-19.

CDR3 DNA sequence: TGCGCCAGCAGCCAAGGGCAGGGGGCCAATTCACCCCTCCACTTT. It specifies CASSQGQGANSPLHF. V is TRBV4-1 and J is TRBJ1-6; the match to TRBD1 covers 8 bases. This CDR3 is built from 15 residues. The V and J ends lost 1 base and 7 bases, in that order; junction bases with no gene match: 3. Looked up from germline, CDR1 is MGHRA and CDR2 is YSYEKL.

This chain links TRBV28 with TRBJ1-1; no firm D call. There are 13 residues in the CDR3. The V and J ends lost 8 bases and 1 base respectively, with 11 bases between them. From germline, CDR1 is MDHEN and CDR2 SYDVKM. The CDR3: CASLVGTNTEAFF. In DNA, the CDR3 is TGTGCCAGCTTGGTGGGCACGAACACTGAAGCTTTCTTT. Full variable domain (remainder filled in from reference TRBV28 and TRBJ1-1): DVKVTQSSRYLVKRTGEKVFLECVQDMDHENMFWYRQDPGLGLRLIYFSYDVKMKEKGDIPEGYSVSREKKERFSLILESASTNQTSMYLCASLVGTNTEAFFGQGTRLTVV.

The chain has TRBV5-4 and TRBJ1-1; possibly TRBD1 for D (5 bases). Trimming took off 0 bases at V and 4 bases at J, with 13 bases between the two ends. In germline, CDR1 is SGHNT, CDR2 YYREEE (reference sequence). This CDR3 spans 15 amino acids. The CDR3 spells CASSLGRGGITEAFF. CDR3 nucleotides: TGTGCCAGCAGCTTGGGTCGGGGGGGAATCACTGAAGCTTTCTTT.

The rearrangement uses TRBV18 and TRBJ1-1; TRBD1 is a possible D gene (6 bases). With 3 bases removed from V and 8 bases from J, the gap between germline ends came to 19 bases. CDR1 is KGHSH and CDR2 is LQKENI in the germline V gene. The CDR3 contains 15 residues. For the CDR3, the DNA is TGTGCCAGCTCACCGACAGGCTCACCTTCATCGGAAGCTTTCTTT. This sequence encodes CASSPTGSPSSEAFF.

The rearrangement uses TRBV2 and TRBJ1-2, with D possibly matching TRBD1 (5 bases). V gave up 6 bases and J gave up 3 bases, with 5 bases separating them. Germline values: CDR1 SNHLY, CDR2 FYNNEI. This CDR3 region has 11 residues. The chain's CDR3 is CASRGDYGYTF. The CDR3 coding sequence is TGTGCCAGCAGAGGGGACTATGGCTACACCTTC.

The V call is TRBV6-1, the J call TRBJ1-5; 7 bases align to TRBD1. The V gene end was trimmed by 0 bases and the J gene end by 6 bases; junction bases not matched to a gene: 8. This CDR3 has 16 residues. Germline V lookup: CDR1 MNHNS, CDR2 SASEGT. The CDR3 bases are TGTGCCAGCAGTGAAGCATATGGGACAGCGAGTCAGCCCCAGCATTTT. Amino acids: CASSEAYGTASQPQHF.

V and J are TRBV7-2 and TRBJ1-5; maybe TRBD1 (6 bases). Trimming stripped 5 bases from V and 0 bases from J, with 11 bases between. Germline lookup yields CDR1 SGHTA and CDR2 FQGNSA. This CDR3 has 15 residues. CDR3 in DNA: TGTGCCAGCAGCGAAGGGACAAATAGCAATCAGCCCCAGCATTTT. Protein sequence: CASSEGTNSNQPQHF.

This clone was counted once. The J gene is TRBJ2-3, the V gene TRBV6-4, with TRBD2 matching 10 bases. The length of the CDR3 is 14 residues. V lost 5 bases and J lost 6; bases outside the gene matches: 5. Germline CDR1 MRHNA, CDR2 SNTAGT. CDR3 DNA: TGTGCCAGCAGTCCGGGACTAGCGATGGATACGCAGTATTTT. It yields the protein CASSPGLAMDTQYF.

CDR3 amino acids: CATRTGVTGELFF. The CDR3 DNA reads as TGCGCCACCCGGACAGGGGTCACCGGGGAGCTGTTTTTT. The chain carries TRBV5-1 and TRBJ2-2, with 9 bases identical to TRBD1. Trimming took 9 bases from V and 4 from J; bases not matched to a gene: 4. CDR1 SGHRS and CDR2 YFSETQ come from the germline V gene. The CDR3 sequence is 13 residues long.

V gene TRBV5-6 combines with J gene TRBJ2-1; 8 bases agree with TRBD1. The CDR3 totals 16 residues. V lost 2 bases to trimming and J lost 4 bases; unmatched junction nucleotides: 8. The germline V gene has CDR1 SGHDT and CDR2 YYEEEE. CDR3 sequence (DNA): TGTGCCAGCAGCTTAGAGACAGGGGCCTTTTACAATGAGCAGTTCTTC. Protein: CASSLETGAFYNEQFF.

The V call is TRBV29-1, the J call TRBJ1-4, with no clear D. Looked up from germline, CDR1 is SQVTM and CDR2 is ANQGSEA. V shed 5 bases and J shed 1 base, with 8 bases lying between them. The CDR3 length is 13 residues. The CDR3 DNA sequence: TGCAGCGTTAATACGAGAACTAATGAAAAACTGTTTTTT. Its translation: CSVNTRTNEKLFF.

This chain joins TRBV15 and TRBJ1-2; D remains unclear. V lost 1 base, J lost 0 bases, and 9 bases lay in between. This CDR3 is 15 amino acids long. The germline V gene has CDR1 LNHNV and CDR2 YYDKDF (reference sequence). In DNA form, the CDR3 reads TGTGCCACCAGCAGAGGGCGGTTAGCTAACTATGGCTACACCTTC. Its translation: CATSRGRLANYGYTF.

The chain links TRBV7-2 to TRBJ2-5; the D gene is possibly TRBD2 (5 bases). The ends were cut back, 3 bases at V and 2 bases at J, with 13 bases in the middle. Germline CDR1 is SGHTA and CDR2 is FQGNSA. The CDR3 loop spans 15 amino acids. The CDR3 DNA is TGTGCCAGCAGCTTTCCTTCTCGGGGACAAGAGACCCAGTACTTC. It specifies CASSFPSRGQETQYF.

The CDR3 bases are TGTGCCAGCAGCCCCCCTACCCAACTCCGGGGGACCCAGTACTTC. This sequence encodes CASSPPTQLRGTQYF. The chain recombines TRBV3-1 (or the pseudogene TRBV3-2) with TRBJ2-5; D might be TRBD2 (5 bases). V was pared by 4 bases and J by 7 bases, with 19 bases between. This CDR3 has 15 residues. CDR1 is LGHDT and CDR2 is YNNKEL in the germline V gene (reference sequence).

The V and J genes are TRBV19 and TRBJ2-7; possibly TRBD2 for D (6 bases). Trimming took 4 bases from V and 5 from J, leaving 12 bases between them. The CDR3 has 13 amino acids. Germline loops: CDR1 LNHDA, CDR2 SQIVND (reference sequence). CDR3 protein: CASSKKAGHEQYF. The CDR3 DNA sequence: TGTGCCAGTAGTAAAAAGGCGGGGCACGAGCAGTACTTC.

The chain combines TRBV11-3 with TRBJ2-1, with D possibly matching TRBD2 (6 bases). V was clipped by 5 bases and J by 9 bases, with 14 bases between them. Germline V CDR1 and CDR2: SGHNT, YENEEA. The CDR3 is 13 residues long. CDR3: CASSPGTGGEQFF. DNA for the CDR3: TGTGCCAGCAGCCCCGGGACTGGGGGTGAGCAGTTCTTC.

The table lists this clone with a few counts. V gene TRBV28 combines with J gene TRBJ1-4, with a tentative D call TRBD1 (5 bases). V was shortened by 8 bases and J by 2 bases, with 18 bases between the two germline ends. Germline values: CDR1 MDHEN, CDR2 SYDVKM. This CDR3 has 16 residues. CDR3 in DNA: TGTGCCAGCTCCAAGAATAAGGGGTCCACTAATGAAAAACTGTTTTTT. Encoded protein: CASSKNKGSTNEKLFF.

The chain combines TRBV16 with TRBJ1-1; tentatively, D is TRBD1 (5 bases). Germline CDR1 and CDR2: KGHSY and FQNENV. This CDR3 is 14 amino acids long. Trimming took off 0 bases at V and 5 bases at J, with 10 bases between the two ends. CDR3 in DNA: TGTGCCAGCAGCCAATCTAGGGGAGGGACTGAAGCTTTCTTT. Its translation: CASSQSRGGTEAFF.

V and J are TRBV7-8 and TRBJ2-7, with 10 bases aligning to TRBD1. The CDR3 loop spans 18 amino acids. Germline CDR1 reads SGHVS; CDR2 reads FQNEAQ. Trimming cost V 2 bases and J 1 base; bases outside gene matches: 11. The CDR3 loop is CASSLSVAWGQGSYEQYF. CDR3 nucleotides: TGTGCCAGCAGCTTATCCGTGGCATGGGGACAGGGGTCCTACGAGCAGTACTTC.

This clone was recorded many times. The rearrangement joins TRBV10-3 to TRBJ2-7; D gene uncertain. CDR1 ENHRY and CDR2 SYGVKD come from the germline V gene. V was trimmed by 5 bases and J by 3 bases, leaving 14 bases between them. The CDR3 length is 14 residues. Here the CDR3 reads CAISRGETSYEQYF. DNA for the CDR3: TGTGCCATCAGTCGTGGAGAAACCAGCTACGAGCAGTACTTC.

The CDR3 DNA follows: TGTGCCAGCAGCGGAATACAGGGCGGGCAAGAGACCCAGTACTTC. Translated, it gives CASSGIQGGQETQYF. V gene TRBV9 combines with J gene TRBJ2-5; tentatively, D is TRBD1 (6 bases). The CDR3 loop spans 15 amino acids. The germline V gene encodes CDR1 SGDLS and CDR2 YYNGEE. The germline V and J ends were trimmed by 3 bases and 2 bases, with 14 bases remaining between them.

The V gene is TRBV7-9, the J gene TRBJ1-5; D unclear. CDR1 and CDR2 (germline): SEHNR, FQNEAQ (reference sequence). V was cut by 1 base and J by 3 bases, with 7 bases left in between. The CDR3 consists of 14 residues. The CDR3 region has the DNA TGTGCCAGCAGCTTAGGTGGCAACAATCAGCCCCAGCATTTT. Its protein product is CASSLGGNNQPQHF. The variable domain in full, completed from reference TRBV7-9 and TRBJ1-5, reads DTGVSQNPRHKITKRGQNVTFRCDPISEHNRLYWYRQTLGQGPEFLTYFQNEAQLEKSRLLSDRFSAERPKGSFSTLEIQRTEQGDSAMYLCASSLGGNNQPQHFGDGTRLSIL.

V and J are TRBV4-3 and TRBJ2-3; TRBD2 matches 8 bases. V dropped 3 bases and J dropped 0; count of bases not matched to a gene: 8. The CDR3 is made up of 17 amino acids. Germline V gives CDR1 LGHNA, CDR2 YSLEER. Written as DNA, the CDR3 is TGCGCCAGCAGCCAGACCGGCGGGGGGTCTAGCACAGATACGCAGTATTTT. Residues: CASSQTGGGSSTDTQYF.

This clone was seen repeatedly, ten times or more. V gene TRBV28 combines with J gene TRBJ1-5; D call uncertain. V was trimmed by 3 bases and J by 3 bases, leaving 9 bases between them. This CDR3 is built from 14 residues. Per the germline V gene, CDR1 is MDHEN and CDR2 is SYDVKM. In DNA, the CDR3 is TGTGCCAGCAGTTTTTGGGAGAACAATCAGCCCCAGCATTTT. It translates to CASSFWENNQPQHF.

The rearrangement joins TRBV6-5 to TRBJ1-6, with a tentative D call TRBD1 (6 bases). V was cut by 10 bases and J by 5 bases, with 12 bases left in between. The CDR3 is 13 residues long. Germline V gene sequence: CDR1 MNHEY, CDR2 SVGAGI. CDR3 DNA sequence: TGTGCCACGACCCGGGACAATAATTCACCCCTCCACTTT. It translates to CATTRDNNSPLHF.

This clone has a single count. The chain combines TRBV7-2 with TRBJ2-5, with 9 bases matching TRBD2. The CDR3 is 13 residues long. J lost 10 bases, V lost 5 bases, and 8 bases had no gene match. The germline gives CDR1 SGHTA, CDR2 FQGNSA. CDR3 in DNA: TGTGCCAGCAGCACACGGACTAGCGACGACCAGTACTTC. Translation: CASSTRTSDDQYF.